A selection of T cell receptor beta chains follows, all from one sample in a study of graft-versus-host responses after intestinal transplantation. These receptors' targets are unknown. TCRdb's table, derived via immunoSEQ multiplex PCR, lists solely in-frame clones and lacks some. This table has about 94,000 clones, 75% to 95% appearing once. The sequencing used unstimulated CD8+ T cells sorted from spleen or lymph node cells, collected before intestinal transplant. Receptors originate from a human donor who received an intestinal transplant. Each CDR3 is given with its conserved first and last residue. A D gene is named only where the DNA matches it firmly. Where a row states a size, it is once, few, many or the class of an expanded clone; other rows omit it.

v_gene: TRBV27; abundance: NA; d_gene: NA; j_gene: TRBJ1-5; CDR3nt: TGTGCCAGCAGTCCCCTTATTACGGGGGAGGAGAAACAGCCCCAGCATTTT; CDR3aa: CASSPLITGEEKQPQHF
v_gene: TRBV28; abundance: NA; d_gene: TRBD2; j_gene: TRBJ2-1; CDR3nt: TGTGCCAGCAGGCGCCTAGCGGGAGCGGACAATGAGCAGTTCTTC; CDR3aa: CASRRLAGADNEQFF
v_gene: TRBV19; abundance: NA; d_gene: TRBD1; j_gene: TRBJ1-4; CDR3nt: TGTGCCAGTAGTATCACAGGGGCTAATGAAAAACTGTTTTTT; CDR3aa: CASSITGANEKLFF
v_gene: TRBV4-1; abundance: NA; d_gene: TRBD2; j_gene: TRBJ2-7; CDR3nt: TGCGCCAGCAGCCCAGACGGGAGGCCGGTCTACGAGCAGTACTTC; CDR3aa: CASSPDGRPVYEQYF
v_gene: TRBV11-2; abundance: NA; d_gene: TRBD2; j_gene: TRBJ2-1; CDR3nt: TGTGCCAGCAGCTTAGAAGTACTAGCGGCGAATGAGCAGTTCTTC; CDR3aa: CASSLEVLAANEQFF
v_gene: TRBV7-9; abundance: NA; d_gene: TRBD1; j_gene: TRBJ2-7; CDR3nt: TGTGCCAGCAGCCCCAGGACAGGGGAGACCTACGAGCAGTACTTC; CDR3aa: CASSPRTGETYEQYF
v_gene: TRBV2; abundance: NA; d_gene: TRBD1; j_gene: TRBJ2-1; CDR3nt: TGTGCCAGCAGGCCGGGACAGGGGTACGACAATGAGCAGTTCTTC; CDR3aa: CASRPGQGYDNEQFF
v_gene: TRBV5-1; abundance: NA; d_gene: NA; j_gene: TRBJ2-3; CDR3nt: TGCGCCAGCAGCCAACCAAGGACGGACTCCACAGATACGCAGTATTTT; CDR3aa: CASSQPRTDSTDTQYF
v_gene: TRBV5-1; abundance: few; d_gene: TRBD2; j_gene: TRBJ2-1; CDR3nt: TGCGCCAGCAGCACAGCGGGAGGGTCTTACAATGAGCAGTTCTTC; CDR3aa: CASSTAGGSYNEQFF
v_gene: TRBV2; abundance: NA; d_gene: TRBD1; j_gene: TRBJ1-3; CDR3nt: TGTGCCAGCAGTGAGGACAGGGTATCCGGAAACACCATATATTTT; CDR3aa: CASSEDRVSGNTIYF
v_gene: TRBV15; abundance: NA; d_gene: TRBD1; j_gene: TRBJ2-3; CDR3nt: TGTGCCACCAGCAGACCGGACAGGGGCTCAACAGATACGCAGTATTTT; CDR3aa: CATSRPDRGSTDTQYF
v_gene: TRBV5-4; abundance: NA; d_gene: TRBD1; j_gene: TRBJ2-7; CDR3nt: TGTGCCAGCAGCCTCGGGACAGGGGGCTACGAGCAGTACTTC; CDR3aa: CASSLGTGGYEQYF
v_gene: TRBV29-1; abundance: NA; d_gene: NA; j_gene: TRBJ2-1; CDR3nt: TGCAGCGTTGAGAGTTACTACAATGAGCAGTTCTTC; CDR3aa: CSVESYYNEQFF
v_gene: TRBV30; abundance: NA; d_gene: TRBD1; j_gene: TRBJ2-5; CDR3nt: TGTGCCTGGATCGAACGGTGGACAGGGGGCGAATTAAAGACCCAGTACTTC; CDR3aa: CAWIERWTGGELKTQYF
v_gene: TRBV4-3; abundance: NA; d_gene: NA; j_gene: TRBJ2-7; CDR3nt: TGCGCCAGCAGCCAAGAACAGCACAGTGACCTTACCTACGAGCAGTACTTC; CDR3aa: CASSQEQHSDLTYEQYF
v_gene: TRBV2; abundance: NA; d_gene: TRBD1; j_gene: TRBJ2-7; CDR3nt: TGTGCCAGCAGCGAGGGGACAGGGAAACGGTACGAGCAGTACTTC; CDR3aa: CASSEGTGKRYEQYF
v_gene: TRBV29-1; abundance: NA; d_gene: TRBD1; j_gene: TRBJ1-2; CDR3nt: TGCAGCGTCCGGACAGGGGAAGGCTATGGCTACACCTTC; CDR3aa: CSVRTGEGYGYTF
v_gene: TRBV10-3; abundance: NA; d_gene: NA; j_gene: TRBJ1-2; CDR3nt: TGTGCCATCAGTGAGGAGGACTATGGCTACACCTTC; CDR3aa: CAISEEDYGYTF
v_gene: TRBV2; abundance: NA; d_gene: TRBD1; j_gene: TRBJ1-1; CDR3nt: TGTGCCAGCGCAGGGGGGACTGAAGCTTTCTTT; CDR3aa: CASAGGTEAFF
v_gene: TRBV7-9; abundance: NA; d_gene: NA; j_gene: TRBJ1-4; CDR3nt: TGTGCCAGCAGCTTCCGGGAATCGGAAAAACTGTTTTTT; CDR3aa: CASSFRESEKLFF
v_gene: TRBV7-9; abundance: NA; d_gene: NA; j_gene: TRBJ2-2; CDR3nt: TGTGCCAGCAGCTTGGAGTTTGGTAGGGGCGGGGAGCTGTTTTTT; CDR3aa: CASSLEFGRGGELFF
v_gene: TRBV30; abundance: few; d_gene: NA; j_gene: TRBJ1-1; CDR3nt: TGTGCCTGGAGTGGCGGCCCGGCTAACACTGAAGCTTTCTTT; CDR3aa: CAWSGGPANTEAFF
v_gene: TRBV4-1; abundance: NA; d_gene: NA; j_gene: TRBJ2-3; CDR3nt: TGCGCCAGCAGCCAAGGGTTCGGGACAACAGATACGCAGTATTTT; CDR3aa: CASSQGFGTTDTQYF
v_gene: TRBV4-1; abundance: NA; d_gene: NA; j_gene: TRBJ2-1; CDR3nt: TGCGCCAGCAGCCAAAAGGGCCCTCTACAGGGCCGCAAATACAATGAGCAGTTCTTC; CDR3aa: CASSQKGPLQGRKYNEQFF
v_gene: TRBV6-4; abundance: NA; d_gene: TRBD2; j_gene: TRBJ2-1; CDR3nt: TGTGCCAGCAGTCCCGGGACTAGTTATTTCGATGAGCAGTTCTTC; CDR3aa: CASSPGTSYFDEQFF
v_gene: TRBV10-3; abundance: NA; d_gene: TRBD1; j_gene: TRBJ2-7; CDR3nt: TGTGCCATCAACAGGGGGCTTAGATACGAGCAGTACTTC; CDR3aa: CAINRGLRYEQYF
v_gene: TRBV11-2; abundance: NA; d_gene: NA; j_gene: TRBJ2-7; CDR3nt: TGTGCCAGCAGCTTAAGGACTCTAACTCCGAACGAGCAGTACTTC; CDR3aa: CASSLRTLTPNEQYF
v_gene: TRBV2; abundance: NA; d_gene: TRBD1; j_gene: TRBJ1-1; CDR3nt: TGTGCCAGCAGTAGGACAGGGAACACTGAAGCTTTCTTT; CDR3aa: CASSRTGNTEAFF
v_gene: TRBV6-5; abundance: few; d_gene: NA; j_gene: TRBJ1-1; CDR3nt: TGTGCCAGCAGAATCACAGGGTCAGGTGAAGCTTTCTTT; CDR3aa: CASRITGSGEAFF
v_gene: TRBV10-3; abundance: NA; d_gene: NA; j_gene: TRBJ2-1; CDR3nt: TGTGCCATCAGTGAGACTACGTACAATGAGCAGTTCTTC; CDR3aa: CAISETTYNEQFF
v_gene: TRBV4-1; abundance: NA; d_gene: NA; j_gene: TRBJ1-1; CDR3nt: TGCGCCAGCAGCCAAGTACAGACGAACACTGAAGCTTTCTTT; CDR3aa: CASSQVQTNTEAFF
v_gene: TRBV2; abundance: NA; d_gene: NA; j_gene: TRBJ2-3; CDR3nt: TGTGCCAGCAGTGATGAAAGGGGAGATACGCAGTATTTT; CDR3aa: CASSDERGDTQYF
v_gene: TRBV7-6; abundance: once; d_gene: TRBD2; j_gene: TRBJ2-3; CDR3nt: TGTGCCAGCAGCTTAGTAGCGGGGGGGCCATATACGCAGTATTTT; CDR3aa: CASSLVAGGPYTQYF
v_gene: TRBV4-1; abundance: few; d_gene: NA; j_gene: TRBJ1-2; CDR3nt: TGCGCCAGCAGCCAAGGTCGCAGGGTAGAAGATGGCTACACCTTC; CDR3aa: CASSQGRRVEDGYTF
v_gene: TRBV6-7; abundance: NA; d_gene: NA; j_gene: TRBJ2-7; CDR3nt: TGTGCCAGCATACTTAAGCACTCCTACGAGCAGTACTTC; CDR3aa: CASILKHSYEQYF
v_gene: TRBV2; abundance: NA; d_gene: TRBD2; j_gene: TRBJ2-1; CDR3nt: TGTGCCAGCAGTGAAGCGCTTCGGGCTAGCGGGTACAACAATGAGCAGTTCTTC; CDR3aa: CASSEALRASGYNNEQFF
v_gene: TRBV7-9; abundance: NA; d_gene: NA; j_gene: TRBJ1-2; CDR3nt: TGTGCCAGCAGCAAGTTGGCCCACTATGGCTACACCTTC; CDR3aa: CASSKLAHYGYTF
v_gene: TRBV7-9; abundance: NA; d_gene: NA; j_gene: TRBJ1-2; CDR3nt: TGTGCCAGCAGCTTAGTTTTGTCAGGGGATGGCTACACCTTC; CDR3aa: CASSLVLSGDGYTF
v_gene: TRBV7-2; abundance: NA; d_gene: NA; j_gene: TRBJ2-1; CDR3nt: TGTGCCAGCAGCCCAGCCGGGGCTAGCGTCGTAGAGCAGTTCTTC; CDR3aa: CASSPAGASVVEQFF
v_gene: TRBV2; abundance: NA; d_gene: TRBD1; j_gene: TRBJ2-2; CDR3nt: TGTGCCACCCGCGGGTCAGACAGGGCGGGCGGGGAGCTGTTTTTT; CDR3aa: CATRGSDRAGGELFF
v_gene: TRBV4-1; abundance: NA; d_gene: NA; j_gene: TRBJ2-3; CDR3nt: TGCGCCAGCAGCCAACTAGCTCGGGCCGATACGCAGTATTTT; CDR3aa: CASSQLARADTQYF
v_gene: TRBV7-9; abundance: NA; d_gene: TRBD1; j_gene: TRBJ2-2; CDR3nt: TGTGCCAGCACTGAGGGGGCCGGGGCCGGGGAGCTGTTTTTT; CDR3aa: CASTEGAGAGELFF
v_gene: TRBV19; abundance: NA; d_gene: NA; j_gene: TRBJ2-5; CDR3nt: TGTGCCAGTAGCGCAGGCCAAGAGACCCAGTACTTC; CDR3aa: CASSAGQETQYF